These 10 T cell receptor beta chains came from one sample sequenced in a study of breast tumors, draining lymph nodes, adjacent tissues. Breast cancer patients provided tissue from their axillary draining lymph nodes. TCRdb itself ran the multiplex PCR reads through MiXCR, one entry per CDR3 protein. This sample has 200,000 to 250,000 distinct CDR3 sequences; around 34% occur once, and the top ten carry approximately 4%. Sequenced: axillary lymph node tissue. These receptors all come from a female donor with breast cancer. Some clones in this sample may be carry-over from other donors' samples.

In its sample, this clonotype was seen a few times. This sequence may be a read error, since a much larger clone differs from it by one base. V usage is TRBV20-1 and J usage is TRBJ2-1; TRBD1 aligns across 7 bases. This CDR3 region has 12 residues. The germline gives CDR1 DFQATT, CDR2 SNEGSKA (reference sequence). The CDR3 region is CSANRGRNEPFF. Here the CDR3 DNA reads TGCAGTGCAAACAGGGGACGGAATGAGCCGTTCTTC.

Ten or more counts support this clonotype. The V and J genes are TRBV6-5 and TRBJ2-5; a weak D match, TRBD1 (8 bases). The CDR3 is made up of 15 amino acids. CDR1 MNHEY and CDR2 SVGAGI come from the germline V gene. V dropped 5 bases and J dropped 5 bases, with 18 bases sitting between them. Here the CDR3 reads CASSEQGGRGETQYF. CDR3 in DNA: TGTGCCAGCAGTGAACAGGGGGGGCGGGGGGAGACCCAGTACTTC.

The sample holds many counts of this clonotype. This chain joins TRBV5-1 and TRBJ2-3; D is tentatively TRBD1 or TRBD2 (5 bases each). Germline lookup yields CDR1 SGHRS and CDR2 YFSETQ. Trimming shortened V by 5 bases and J by 1 base, and 11 bases separated the two germline ends. This CDR3 comprises 14 residues. CDR3 DNA: TGCGCCAGCAGTGCTGGGGGTGGCACAGATACGCAGTATTTT. It specifies CASSAGGGTDTQYF.

Concerning this clonotype: This may be a read error: a much more frequent sequence differs by one nucleotide. J is TRBJ2-5 and V is TRBV11-2; no clear D gene. The CDR3 has 16 residues. Germline V gene lookup returns CDR1 SGHAT and CDR2 FQNNGV. CDR3 bases: TGTGCCATCAGCTTACTCCGACCGGCACTCAGGGAGACCCAGTACTTC. Translated: CAISLLRPALRETQYF.

This clonotype was seen a few times. The chain uses TRBV18 and TRBJ2-3, with D possibly matching TRBD2 (5 bases). Germline CDR1 reads KGHSH; CDR2 reads LQKENI. Trimming cost V 1 base and J 2 bases, with 10 bases left between them. The CDR3 consists of 15 residues. In nucleotides, the CDR3 is TGTGCCAGCTCACCACGTCAGAGGGACACAGATACGCAGTATTTT. This gives the protein CASSPRQRDTDTQYF. The full variable domain, rest sourced from reference TRBV18 and TRBJ2-3, is NAGVMQNPRHLVRRRGQEARLRCSPMKGHSHVYWYRQLPEEGLKFMVYLQKENIIDESGMPKERFSAEFPKEGPSILRIQQVVRGDSAAYFCASSPRQRDTDTQYFGPGTRLTVL.

This clonotype was recorded many times. The chain joins TRBV7-2 to TRBJ1-4, with D unresolved. The V end lost 1 base, the J end lost 0 bases, and 9 bases lay between the germline ends. Germline assignment: CDR1 SGHTA and CDR2 FQGNSA. CDR3 length: 16 residues. The CDR3 loop reads CASSLEAYSTNEKLFF. For the CDR3, the DNA is TGTGCCAGCAGCTTAGAAGCATACTCAACTAATGAAAAACTGTTTTTT. Full variable domain (remainder filled in from reference TRBV7-2 and TRBJ1-4): GAGVSQSPSNKVTEKGKDVELRCDPISGHTALYWYRQSLGQGLEFLIYFQGNSAPDKSGLPSDRFSAERTGGSVSTLTIQRTQQEDSAVYLCASSLEAYSTNEKLFFGSGTQLSVL.

This clonotype was counted ten times or more. CDR3 sequence: CASSSFLGVNTGELFF. DNA of the CDR3: TGTGCCAGCAGCTCCTTTTTGGGGGTGAACACCGGGGAGCTGTTTTTT. The J gene is TRBJ2-2, the V gene TRBV4-2; D is possibly TRBD1 or TRBD2 (5 bases each). Germline V gene lookup returns CDR1 LGHNA and CDR2 YNFKEQ. The CDR3 consists of 16 residues. V lost 5 bases to trimming and J lost 1 base, with 14 bases between them.

This clonotype was found many times. V and J are TRBV15 and TRBJ1-2; weak D call: TRBD1 (6 bases). Looked up from germline, CDR1 is LNHNV and CDR2 is YYDKDF (reference sequence). The CDR3 is 14 amino acids. V gave up 1 base and J gave up 6 bases, with 12 bases separating them. CDR3 residues: CATSRGGQGNGYTF. CDR3 coding DNA: TGTGCCACCAGCAGAGGTGGCCAGGGGAATGGCTACACCTTC.

V is TRBV19 and J is TRBJ1-3, with 8 bases matching TRBD1. Trimming took 6 bases from V and 10 from J; bases not matched to a gene: 17. CDR1 is LNHDA and CDR2 is SQIVND in the germline V gene (reference sequence). The CDR3 is 16 residues long. This chain's CDR3 is CASSPTTGGSMVTIYF. The CDR3 DNA reads TGTGCCAGTAGCCCAACTACAGGGGGGTCGATGGTAACCATATATTTT.

In this sample, this clonotype turned up many times. J is TRBJ1-3 and V is TRBV9; the match to TRBD1 covers 10 bases. There are 17 residues in the CDR3. Trimming removed 3 bases from V and 0 bases from J; junction bases left unmatched: 6. The germline V gene has CDR1 SGDLS and CDR2 YYNGEE. CDR3 sequence: CASSARDRGFSGNTIYF. The DNA for the CDR3 is TGTGCCAGCAGCGCCCGGGACAGGGGTTTCTCTGGAAACACCATATATTTT.